The rows below give T cell receptor beta chains drawn from one sample of a study of blood T cell repertoires in COVID-19. TCRdb's table, derived via immunoSEQ multiplex PCR, lists solely in-frame clones and lacks some. This sample has around 320,000 clones; 85% to 90% occur once, and the top ten carry less than 3%. Sequenced material: PBMCs or T cells enriched from blood (not recorded which). The receptors stem from a woman in her fifties or sixties who had been exposed to COVID-19. CDR3s leave out the opening cysteine and the closing phenylalanine or tryptophan. Fields, in order: J gene, clone size, V gene, CDR3 protein. The size field is filled for only some rows; it gives once, few, many or a size class.

j_call: TRBJ1-2; clone_size: -; v_call: TRBV5-1; cdr3_aa: ASSLGGQGVDYGYT
j_call: TRBJ2-1; clone_size: -; v_call: TRBV28; cdr3_aa: ASSFRPTSGGARYNEQF
j_call: TRBJ2-3; clone_size: -; v_call: TRBV18; cdr3_aa: ASSLQGSDTQY
j_call: TRBJ2-5; clone_size: -; v_call: TRBV7-9; cdr3_aa: ASSPAGRDQETQY
j_call: TRBJ2-7; clone_size: once; v_call: TRBV18; cdr3_aa: ASSPPGQTEQY
j_call: TRBJ2-5; clone_size: -; v_call: TRBV2; cdr3_aa: ASSDLRGGKETQY
j_call: TRBJ1-2; clone_size: -; v_call: TRBV18; cdr3_aa: ASSPGDAYGYT
j_call: TRBJ2-6; clone_size: -; v_call: TRBV28; cdr3_aa: ASSTDRGGVSGANVLT
j_call: TRBJ1-5; clone_size: -; v_call: TRBV29-1; cdr3_aa: SVRDRGVSGNQPQH
j_call: TRBJ2-7; clone_size: -; v_call: TRBV7-2; cdr3_aa: ASSYKGGESYEQY
j_call: TRBJ2-6; clone_size: once; v_call: TRBV6-1; cdr3_aa: ASSEAQGVWGANVLT
j_call: TRBJ2-1; clone_size: -; v_call: TRBV5-1; cdr3_aa: ASSFNGGAYNEQF
j_call: TRBJ2-1; clone_size: -; v_call: TRBV19; cdr3_aa: ASSITGTFYNEQF
j_call: TRBJ2-5; clone_size: -; v_call: TRBV7-2; cdr3_aa: ASSFTRGGETQY
j_call: TRBJ2-5; clone_size: -; v_call: TRBV7-9; cdr3_aa: ASSKDRTTQETQY
j_call: TRBJ2-4; clone_size: -; v_call: TRBV15; cdr3_aa: ATSEQGPKNIQY
j_call: TRBJ1-4; clone_size: -; v_call: TRBV10-3; cdr3_aa: AISDRTTNEKLF
j_call: TRBJ1-4; clone_size: -; v_call: TRBV15; cdr3_aa: ATSRDPTGGYEKLF
j_call: TRBJ1-2; clone_size: -; v_call: TRBV6-1; cdr3_aa: ASSEATGVNYGYT
j_call: TRBJ1-1; clone_size: -; v_call: TRBV29-1; cdr3_aa: SVEGWATEAF
j_call: TRBJ2-7; clone_size: -; v_call: TRBV28; cdr3_aa: ASSLRTDPVPYEQY
j_call: TRBJ2-7; clone_size: -; v_call: TRBV5-1; cdr3_aa: ASSFQGGSYEQY
j_call: TRBJ2-2; clone_size: -; v_call: TRBV5-6; cdr3_aa: ASSFIHVATGELF
j_call: TRBJ1-5; clone_size: -; v_call: TRBV28; cdr3_aa: ASSFGQGMALSNQPQH
j_call: TRBJ1-1; clone_size: -; v_call: TRBV11-2; cdr3_aa: ASSSRSSRNTEAF
j_call: TRBJ2-3; clone_size: -; v_call: TRBV11-2; cdr3_aa: ASSPLSGSTDTQY
j_call: TRBJ1-2; clone_size: -; v_call: TRBV30; cdr3_aa: AWSVLLQYNYGYT
j_call: TRBJ1-1; clone_size: -; v_call: TRBV10-3; cdr3_aa: AISATGEGTEAF
j_call: TRBJ1-2; clone_size: -; v_call: TRBV5-5; cdr3_aa: ASSLELRTGYLGYT
j_call: TRBJ2-5; clone_size: -; v_call: TRBV6-5; cdr3_aa: ASNRDRNMETQY
j_call: TRBJ2-2; clone_size: -; v_call: TRBV5-1; cdr3_aa: ASSLAGTGTGELF
j_call: TRBJ1-6; clone_size: -; v_call: TRBV27; cdr3_aa: ASSLLEGAGGSPLH
j_call: TRBJ2-3; clone_size: -; v_call: TRBV19; cdr3_aa: ASTTDGLDTQY
j_call: TRBJ2-7; clone_size: -; v_call: TRBV6-5; cdr3_aa: ASSYSSSSYEQY
j_call: TRBJ2-2; clone_size: -; v_call: TRBV7-9; cdr3_aa: ASSLRDRITGELF
j_call: TRBJ2-3; clone_size: -; v_call: TRBV6-2/TRBV6-3; cdr3_aa: ASSYGAGGPSTDTQY
j_call: TRBJ2-7; clone_size: -; v_call: TRBV29-1; cdr3_aa: SVEVGVPYEQY
j_call: TRBJ2-1; clone_size: -; v_call: TRBV11-2; cdr3_aa: ASSPGGTGGYDEQF
j_call: TRBJ2-3; clone_size: -; v_call: TRBV15; cdr3_aa: ATSRDYGQGTQY
j_call: TRBJ1-2; clone_size: -; v_call: TRBV19; cdr3_aa: ASSPGGQGANYGYT
j_call: TRBJ2-7; clone_size: -; v_call: TRBV5-1; cdr3_aa: ASSPEGGSRYEQY
j_call: TRBJ2-3; clone_size: -; v_call: TRBV19; cdr3_aa: ASSLQGTDTQY
j_call: TRBJ2-1; clone_size: -; v_call: TRBV7-9; cdr3_aa: ASSLTIRSDYNEQF
j_call: TRBJ1-3; clone_size: -; v_call: TRBV9; cdr3_aa: ASSVEPGDGNTIY
j_call: TRBJ2-5; clone_size: -; v_call: TRBV4-1; cdr3_aa: ASSPLGGGETQY
j_call: TRBJ1-1; clone_size: -; v_call: TRBV3-1/TRBV3-2; cdr3_aa: ASSLDTGGTEAF
j_call: TRBJ2-3; clone_size: few; v_call: TRBV3-1/TRBV3-2; cdr3_aa: ASSPGTSGGDTQY
j_call: TRBJ1-5; clone_size: -; v_call: TRBV19; cdr3_aa: ASNTGGHNQPQH
j_call: TRBJ2-5; clone_size: -; v_call: TRBV11-2; cdr3_aa: ASSFFPQETQY
j_call: TRBJ1-4; clone_size: few; v_call: TRBV7-8; cdr3_aa: ASSTAGGAEYWKLF
j_call: TRBJ1-1; clone_size: -; v_call: TRBV5-4; cdr3_aa: AEGNTEAF
j_call: TRBJ2-7; clone_size: -; v_call: TRBV28; cdr3_aa: ASSSPAGQGSSYEQY
j_call: TRBJ1-5; clone_size: -; v_call: TRBV28; cdr3_aa: ASRPPGAQQPQH
j_call: TRBJ1-1; clone_size: once; v_call: TRBV5-1; cdr3_aa: ASTRGTVTNTEAF
j_call: TRBJ2-2; clone_size: -; v_call: TRBV10-3; cdr3_aa: AISGQGTTGELF